This is a list of T cell receptor beta chains from one sample in a study of T cell repertoires in cytomegalovirus infection. TCRdb re-called the reads through MiXCR, storing one row per CDR3 protein. The sample has 900,000 to 950,000 distinct CDR3 sequences, around 29% seen once. These TCRs are of unknown antigen specificity. Specimen: cultured CD8+ T cells from PBMCs, collected from culture after CMV antigen stimulation. The source is a human donor in good health (CMV status not recorded). Some clones in this sample may be carry-over from other donors' samples. CDR3s leave out the opening cysteine and the closing phenylalanine or tryptophan. Some rows mark clone size as missing; the rest say once, few, many or name a class of expanded clone.

>TRBJ2-5|few|TRBV6-2/TRBV6-3
ASSPGHILQETQY
>TRBJ2-3|many|TRBV7-7
ASSPSLADTQY
>TRBJ2-5|NA|TRBV9
ASSVAGKETQY
>TRBJ2-1|NA|TRBV5-6
ASSPEVGGQF
>TRBJ2-3|NA|TRBV24-1
ATSEPITDTQY
>TRBJ1-2|NA|TRBV7-9
ASSYDRWYGYT
>TRBJ1-1|NA|TRBV6-5
ASSYRRGQPSILNTEAF
>TRBJ2-1|few|TRBV5-5
ASSSGGAGGEQF
>TRBJ1-5|NA|TRBV27
ASRLRTGYQPQH
>TRBJ2-1|NA|TRBV15
ATSRGHQNEQF
>TRBJ1-5|few|TRBV15
ATSTNRGRQPQH
>TRBJ1-5|once|TRBV9
ASSVDSGPTHNQPQH
>TRBJ2-7|few|TRBV19
ASSTRDRGVDEQY
>TRBJ2-2|NA|TRBV28
ASSPLPGGDTGELF
>TRBJ2-3|few|TRBV12-3/TRBV12-4
ASAWTGGSTDTQY
>TRBJ1-6|NA|TRBV15
ATSRDRGWNSPLH
>TRBJ2-1|NA|TRBV19
ASSTKQGVEQF
>TRBJ2-3|NA|TRBV28
ASTPDRGGGDTQY
>TRBJ2-3|NA|TRBV19
ASTTTSSDTQY
>TRBJ1-1|few|TRBV6-2/TRBV6-3
ASSYLLSRILSDTEAF
>TRBJ2-3|once|TRBV7-6
ASSENPGATQY
>TRBJ1-1|NA|TRBV2
ASSEALPGGGYTEAF